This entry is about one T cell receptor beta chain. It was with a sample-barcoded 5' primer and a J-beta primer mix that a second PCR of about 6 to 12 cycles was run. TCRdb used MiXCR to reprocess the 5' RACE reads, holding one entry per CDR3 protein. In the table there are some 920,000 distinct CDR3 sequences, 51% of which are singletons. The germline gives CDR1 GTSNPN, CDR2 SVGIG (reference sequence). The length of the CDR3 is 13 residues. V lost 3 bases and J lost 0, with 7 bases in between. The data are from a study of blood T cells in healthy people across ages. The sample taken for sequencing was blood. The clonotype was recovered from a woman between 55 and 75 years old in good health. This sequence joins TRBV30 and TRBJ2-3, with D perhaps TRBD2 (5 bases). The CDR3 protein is CAWREASTDTQYF. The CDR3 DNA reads TGTGCCTGGAGGGAGGCGAGCACAGATACGCAGTATTTT. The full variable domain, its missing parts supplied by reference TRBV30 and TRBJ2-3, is SQTIHQWPATLVQPVGSPLSLECTVEGTSNPNLYWYRQAAGRGLQLLFYSVGIGQISSEVPQNLSASRPQDRQFILSSKKLLLSDSGFYLCAWREASTDTQYFGPGTRLTVL.